The 27 T cell receptor beta chains presented below share a single source sample, sequenced in a study of technical replicates of blood from several donors. Clones were read by immunoSEQ multiplex PCR, and TCRdb kept only the in-frame ones, dropping some. The sample includes some 100,000 clones, 96% of them seen just once. Sequencing was done on a sample of T cells isolated from PBMCs. The receptors stem from a human donor in good health.

CDR3 nucleotide sequence: TGTGCCAGCAGCGTAGCTAGCGGGGGGGTTAATGAGCAGTTCTTC. Amino acid sequence: CASSVASGGVNEQFF. This chain links TRBV9 with TRBJ2-1; 12 nucleotides line up with TRBD2. V gave up 0 bases and J gave up 7 bases; unmatched junction bases: 2. The V gene's germline CDR1 is SGDLS and CDR2 YYNGEE. The CDR3 is 15 residues long.

The chain joins TRBV29-1 to TRBJ1-2, with 8 bases fitting TRBD1. CDR1 is SQVTM and CDR2 is ANQGSEA in the germline V gene. This CDR3 comprises 15 residues. The V segment lost 0 bases and the J segment 8 bases; nucleotides outside the gene matches: 11. The CDR3 reads CSVEDLGGQAGGYTF. CDR3 DNA sequence: TGCAGCGTTGAAGATCTGGGGGGACAGGCCGGAGGCTACACCTTC.

The table lists this clone with a count of one. The chain carries TRBV5-6 and TRBJ2-3, with D possibly being TRBD2 (5 bases). The CDR3 extends over 14 amino acids. Trimming pared 3 bases from V and 2 bases from J, leaving 10 bases between. Germline CDR1 and CDR2: SGHDT and YYEEEE. The CDR3 region has the DNA TGTGCCAGCAGCTCGCGGGTGATCACAGATACGCAGTATTTT. Amino acids: CASSSRVITDTQYF.

The chain links TRBV19 to TRBJ2-3, with 7 bases fitting TRBD2. The CDR3 runs to 14 residues. Germline loops: CDR1 LNHDA, CDR2 SQIVND (reference sequence). J was trimmed by 0 bases and V by 8 bases; bases with no gene match: 5. The CDR3 here is CASGLSGSTDTQYF. In DNA form, the CDR3 reads TGTGCCAGTGGTCTTAGCGGGAGCACAGATACGCAGTATTTT.

This sequence joins TRBV30 and TRBJ1-1; maybe TRBD1 (6 bases). The V gene lost 4 bases and the J gene lost 10 bases, with 25 bases spanning the gap. The CDR3 length is 15 residues. Germline CDR1 is GTSNPN and CDR2 is SVGIG (reference sequence). In DNA, the CDR3 is TGTGCCTGGAAGGGGGGTTCCGGGGGGTTTTTCTCAGCTTTCTTT. Protein sequence: CAWKGGSGGFFSAFF.

In regard to this clone: The junction departs from germline at one end; a sequencing error may be responsible. The V and J genes are TRBV28 and TRBJ1-5, with 8 positions matching TRBD1. Germline values: CDR1 MDHEN, CDR2 SYDVKM. This CDR3 has 14 amino acids. CDR3 sequence reads: CAGRGPYSNQPQHF. In DNA, the CDR3 is TGTGCCGGCAGGGGGCCGTATAGCAATCAGCCCCAGCATTTT.

V is TRBV28 and J is TRBJ2-1; 8 positions match TRBD1. The germline CDR1 and CDR2 sequences are MDHEN and SYDVKM. After removal of 4 bases from V and 5 bases from J, the junction contained 13 bases not matched to a gene. The CDR3 covers 17 residues. CDR3 residues: CASSSYRGWVGDNEQFF. The DNA of the CDR3 is TGTGCCAGCAGTTCGTACAGGGGGTGGGTTGGGGACAATGAGCAGTTCTTC.

DNA of the CDR3: TGTGCCAGCAGCCCGGGACAACTGGGGGGCTACACCTTC. The encoded protein is CASSPGQLGGYTF. The J gene is TRBJ1-2, the V gene TRBV27; maybe TRBD1 (6 bases). Germline V CDR1 and CDR2: MNHEY, SMNVEV (reference sequence). This CDR3 is 13 amino acids long. Trimming took off 6 bases at V and 8 bases at J, with 16 bases between the two ends.

V is TRBV10-1 and J is TRBJ2-7; D gene uncertain. The CDR3 runs 13 residues. Trimming cost V 0 bases and J 3 bases, with 6 bases left between them. Germline V CDR1 and CDR2: WNHNN, SYGVQD (reference sequence). CDR3 loop: CASSESSGYEQYF. CDR3 bases: TGCGCCAGCAGTGAGTCGTCAGGCTACGAGCAGTACTTC.

This rearrangement joins TRBV2 to TRBJ1-3; 9 bases match TRBD1. This CDR3 contains 14 residues. After removal of 8 bases from V and 6 bases from J, the junction contained 8 bases not matched to a gene. Germline CDR1 SNHLY, CDR2 FYNNEI. In DNA, the CDR3 is TGTGCCAGCCACTCGGGACAGGGACCAAACACCATATATTTT. It translates to CASHSGQGPNTIYF. Together with reference TRBV2 and TRBJ1-3, the CDR3 gives the full variable domain: EPEVTQTPSHQVTQMGQEVILRCVPISNHLYFYWYRQILGQKVEFLVSFYNNEISEKSEIFDDQFSVERPDGSNFTLKIRSTKLEDSAMYFCASHSGQGPNTIYFGEGSWLTVV.

The V call is TRBV5-6, the J call TRBJ1-1; TRBD1 might be the D (5 bases). V lost 5 bases, J lost 11 bases, and 19 bases lay in between. This CDR3 has 13 residues. The germline CDR1 and CDR2 sequences are SGHDT and YYEEEE. CDR3 bases: TGTGCCAGCAGGGGGGACGCGGGAGGTGGGGCTTTCTTT. Its protein product is CASRGDAGGGAFF.

The CDR3 nucleotides read TGTGCCAGCAGCCAAGATCAGTGGGCGCTTGCTTTCTTT. It translates to CASSQDQWALAFF. The chain couples TRBV14 to TRBJ1-1; no reliable D call. Trimming removed 0 bases at V and 11 bases at J, with 13 bases between. The CDR3 has 13 residues. CDR1 is SGHDN and CDR2 is FVKESK in the germline V gene.

The rearrangement joins TRBV5-1 to TRBJ1-3; D is possibly TRBD1 (6 bases). The germline CDR1 and CDR2 sequences are SGHRS and YFSETQ. This CDR3 has 16 residues. V gave up 1 base and J gave up 2 bases, with 13 bases separating them. The CDR3 DNA is TGCGCCAGCAGCTTGTCGGTGGGGGCAGCTGGAAACACCATATATTTT. This encodes CASSLSVGAAGNTIYF.

This rearrangement joins TRBV27 to TRBJ1-5; tentative D call: TRBD1 (5 bases). V lost 6 bases and J 5 bases, leaving 14 bases between the germline ends. This CDR3 has 14 amino acids. Per germline, CDR1 MNHEY and CDR2 SMNVEV (reference sequence). The CDR3 loop reads CASSVGRGDQPQHF. As DNA, the CDR3 is TGTGCCAGCAGCGTCGGGAGGGGCGATCAGCCCCAGCATTTT.

The genes are TRBV4-1 and TRBJ1-5; D is unclear. Trimming removed 2 bases from V and 3 bases from J, with 11 bases in between. There are 15 residues in the CDR3. Germline lookup yields CDR1 MGHRA and CDR2 YSYEKL. The CDR3 coding sequence is TGCGCCAGCAGCCAAACGGGGAGTTTCAATCAGCCCCAGCATTTT. Residues: CASSQTGSFNQPQHF.

V and J are TRBV5-1 and TRBJ2-1; no clear D. V was cut by 0 bases and J by 8 bases, with 12 bases left in between. CDR1 and CDR2 (germline): SGHRS, YFSETQ. The CDR3 is made up of 14 amino acids. As DNA, the CDR3 is TGCGCCAGCAGCTTGGCCGAGCACCCCTATGAGCAGTTCTTC. Its translation: CASSLAEHPYEQFF.

V is TRBV5-4 and J is TRBJ1-2, with D possibly TRBD1 on 5 matching bases. Germline V CDR1 and CDR2: SGHNT, YYREEE (reference sequence). The CDR3 has 13 amino acids. V was trimmed by 4 bases and J by 2 bases, leaving 9 bases between them. CDR3 nucleotide sequence: TGTGCCAGCAGCCCGGACACCAACTATGGCTACACCTTC. Its protein product is CASSPDTNYGYTF.

The gene calls are TRBV7-8 and TRBJ2-7; a weak D match, TRBD1 (6 bases). The germline gives CDR1 SGHVS, CDR2 FQNEAQ. The CDR3 runs 15 residues. Trimming shortened V by 6 bases and J by 3 bases, and 18 bases separated the two germline ends. The CDR3 loop is CASRAGQSAFYEQYF. CDR3 DNA sequence: TGTGCCAGCAGGGCCGGACAGTCGGCTTTCTACGAGCAGTACTTC.

This rearrangement joins TRBV7-9 to TRBJ1-1, with TRBD1 as a possible D gene (6 bases). Germline CDR1 reads SEHNR; CDR2 reads FQNEAQ (reference sequence). V lost 2 bases to trimming and J lost 2 bases, with 9 bases between them. This CDR3 spans 14 amino acids. CDR3 coding DNA: TGTGCCAGCAGCTTATTGGGGGCTAACACTGAAGCTTTCTTT. Translated, it gives CASSLLGANTEAFF.

The gene calls are TRBV29-1 and TRBJ2-3, with TRBD2 matching 7 bases. This CDR3 spans 16 amino acids. Losses at the gene ends were 1 base for V and 1 base for J; bases not matched to a gene: 8. The germline gives CDR1 SQVTM, CDR2 ANQGSEA. The CDR3 bases are TGCAGCGTTGAAGTGGGGGGGTCGGCAGGCACAGATACGCAGTATTTT. Translating gives CSVEVGGSAGTDTQYF.

The chain uses TRBV5-1 and TRBJ2-7; D unresolved. From germline, CDR1 is SGHRS and CDR2 YFSETQ. V was pared by 3 bases and J by 0 bases, with 7 bases between. The CDR3 is 13 amino acids. The CDR3 loop reads CASSSTNSYEQYF. CDR3 coding DNA: TGCGCCAGCAGCTCTACCAACTCCTACGAGCAGTACTTC.

The chain is built from TRBV29-1 and TRBJ2-2; D ambiguous. The CDR3 spans 11 residues. The V end was cut by 6 bases, the J end by 3 bases, with 5 bases between. From germline, CDR1 is SQVTM and CDR2 ANQGSEA. The CDR3 DNA is TGCAGCGTGGCTGACACCGGGGAGCTGTTTTTT. Its translation is CSVADTGELFF.

The chain employs TRBV27 and TRBJ1-1; 8 bases are a match to TRBD1. The CDR3 covers 14 residues. The V and J ends lost 6 bases and 5 bases, in that order; junction bases with no gene match: 8. From germline, CDR1 is MNHEY and CDR2 SMNVEV (reference sequence). The CDR3: CASRADRGGTEAFF. The CDR3 nucleotides read TGTGCCAGCAGGGCAGACAGGGGAGGAACTGAAGCTTTCTTT.

The table lists this clone with a few counts. This rearrangement joins TRBV4-1 to TRBJ1-1; a possible D gene is TRBD1 (5 bases). This CDR3 region has 17 residues. V was shortened by 0 bases and J by 4 bases, with 18 bases between the two germline ends. Germline CDR1 is MGHRA and CDR2 is YSYEKL. The CDR3 is CASSQDLSSLRATEAFF. The CDR3 nucleotides are TGCGCCAGCAGCCAAGATCTATCATCACTCAGGGCCACTGAAGCTTTCTTT.

The chain uses TRBV30 and TRBJ2-1; a weak D match, TRBD2 (5 bases). CDR1 and CDR2 from the germline V gene are GTSNPN and SVGIG (reference sequence). V shed 0 bases and J shed 6 bases, with 12 bases lying between them. The CDR3 spans 14 residues. Written as DNA, the CDR3 is TGTGCCTGGAGTGTGGCGGGCAGACGCAATGAGCAGTTCTTC. It translates to CAWSVAGRRNEQFF. Supplemented by reference TRBV30 and TRBJ2-1, the full variable domain reads SQTIHQWPATLVQPVGSPLSLECTVEGTSNPNLYWYRQAAGRGLQLLFYSVGIGQISSEVPQNLSASRPQDRQFILSSKKLLLSDSGFYLCAWSVAGRRNEQFFGPGTRLTVL.

The gene calls are TRBV6-6 and TRBJ1-3, with D possibly being TRBD1 (5 bases). The V end lost 10 bases, the J end lost 4 bases, and 17 bases lay between the germline ends. Germline V gene sequence: CDR1 MNHNY, CDR2 SVGAGI (reference sequence). This CDR3 comprises 14 residues. The CDR3, as DNA: TGTGCCACCCAACCTCAGGGTTCCGGAAACACCATATATTTT. This sequence encodes CATQPQGSGNTIYF.

The rearrangement joins TRBV30 to TRBJ2-5; tentative D call: TRBD1 (7 bases). CDR1 GTSNPN and CDR2 SVGIG come from the germline V gene (reference sequence). The CDR3 covers 14 residues. With 3 bases removed from V and 5 bases from J, the gap between germline ends came to 16 bases. CDR3 sequence reads: CAWSEWAGGETQYF. The DNA for the CDR3 is TGTGCCTGGAGCGAGTGGGCAGGGGGGGAGACCCAGTACTTC.